This T cell receptor (beta chain) appears in the sequencing data of a study of cytomegalovirus exposure and HLA in healthy donors. PCR was performed using 60 Vbeta and 13 Jbeta primers. Clones were read by immunoSEQ multiplex PCR, and TCRdb kept only the in-frame ones, dropping some. The sample gives around 190,000 clones, roughly 85% of which show up once; 3.5% to 5% is in the top ten. The V end was cut by 6 bases, the J end by 0 bases, with 5 bases between. CDR1 is LGHNA, CDR2 YSLEER, per germline. CDR3 length: 13 amino acids. This clone was found once. J is TRBJ1-4 and V is TRBV4-3; no clear D. This sequence was found in a woman younger than 45 in good health and CMV-seropositive. The sequenced sample was PBMCs. The CDR3 sequence is CASRDSTNEKLFF. As DNA, the CDR3 is TGCGCCAGCAGAGACTCAACTAATGAAAAACTGTTTTTT.